These 6 T cell receptor beta chains share one sample of origin, sequenced in a study of cytomegalovirus exposure and HLA in healthy donors. The PCR made use of 60 Vbeta and 13 Jbeta primers. Produced via immunoSEQ multiplex PCR; TCRdb's table is partial and in-frame only. The data show 110,000 to 150,000 clones, over 75% seen once. The sample comprised PBMCs. Receptor source: a female donor in good health and CMV-seronegative.

As for this clone: The same CDR3 is also encoded by other DNA sequences in this sample. V is TRBV29-1 and J is TRBJ2-5, with 8 bases lining up with TRBD1. The length of the CDR3 is 13 residues. The J segment lost 5 bases and the V segment lost 6 bases, leaving 8 bases of the junction unmatched. Germline loops: CDR1 SQVTM, CDR2 ANQGSEA. CDR3 loop: CSVYRQGTETQYF. The CDR3 DNA sequence: TGCAGCGTGTACCGACAGGGGACGGAGACCCAGTACTTC.

The chain links TRBV7-9 to TRBJ2-7; 7 bases align to TRBD2. CDR1 is SEHNR, CDR2 FQNEAQ, per germline (reference sequence). The trim removed 2 bases at V and 1 base at J, leaving 11 bases unmatched. CDR3 length: 17 residues. The CDR3 nucleotides are TGTGCCAGCAGCTTAATCGAGCGTGCGGGAGCTTCCTACGAGCAGTACTTC. It is translated as CASSLIERAGASYEQYF.

The chain is built from TRBV28 and TRBJ1-5, with TRBD1 identical over 9 bases. Germline loops: CDR1 MDHEN, CDR2 SYDVKM. The CDR3 extends over 19 amino acids. J was trimmed by 4 bases and V by 6 bases; bases with no gene match: 19. The CDR3 DNA reads TGTGCCAGCAGCACAACGAATGTACCGCGGACAGGGGATAATCAGCCCCAGCATTTT. This encodes CASSTTNVPRTGDNQPQHF.

The V call is TRBV5-1, the J call TRBJ1-1, with TRBD1 matching 7 bases. V dropped 4 bases and J dropped 6; count of bases not matched to a gene: 9. The germline V gene has CDR1 SGHRS and CDR2 YFSETQ. The CDR3 consists of 14 residues. This CDR3 is CASSTLTGRAEAFF. The CDR3 DNA reads as TGCGCCAGCAGCACCCTGACAGGGAGAGCTGAAGCTTTCTTT.

This clone was detected only once. This chain joins TRBV28 and TRBJ2-2; D call uncertain. CDR1 and CDR2 from the germline V gene are MDHEN and SYDVKM. This CDR3 comprises 12 residues. V was cut by 8 bases and J by 1 base, with 5 bases left in between. The CDR3 DNA sequence: TGTGCCAGCCACAGGAACACCGGGGAGCTGTTTTTT. Translation gives CASHRNTGELFF.

A word on this clone: Other nucleotide sequences in the sample specify the same CDR3. J is TRBJ1-5 and V is TRBV27; a possible D gene is TRBD1 (6 bases). V dropped 3 bases and J dropped 1 base, with 10 bases sitting between them. Germline-derived CDR1 and CDR2 are MNHEY and SMNVEV (reference sequence). The CDR3 is made up of 15 amino acids. CDR3 coding DNA: TGTGCCAGCAGTTTGGGGCAGGGGAGCAATCAGCCCCAGCATTTT. Protein product: CASSLGQGSNQPQHF.